This T cell receptor (beta chain) was found in a study of early T cells in non-severe SARS-CoV-2 infection (dated by TCRdb to the early 2020s). Looking at the study overall: Bulk RNA from unsorted whole blood was used for TCR sequencing, so alpha and beta chains could not be paired. Study-wide findings and limitations: Matching against VDJdb was skewed toward anti-spike CD8 responses, likely underestimated virus-specific expansions, and missed private and CD4 specificities.

The germline V gene (reference sequence) sets CDR1 to MNHNY and CDR2 to SVGAGI. V and J lose 0 bases and 1 base, and a span of 7 bases separates them. The CDR3 goes from the cysteine to the phenylalanine over 14 residues. The DNA shown is the 42-base CDR3, in frame from base 1. Library creation used 5' RACE. The sequencing machine was a NextSeq 500. Unique molecular identifiers were attached to individual cDNA molecules in the TCR library protocol so that sequencing error and PCR bias could be corrected. Both TCR alpha and beta chains were sequenced, and tight co-correlation was observed between alpha and beta sequence abundances in each sample. Regarding the original processing steps: Decombinator V4 was used to annotate the V gene, J gene and CDR3 of the TCR sequences. TCRs were defined as expanded if a significant change between any two time points was detected under a Poisson model with p below 0.0001. TCR abundances were normalised to the total number of TCRs sequenced per sample and were expressed as counts per million. MAIT TCRs were defined by TRAV1-2 paired with TRAJ12, TRAJ20 or TRAJ33, and iNKT TCRs by TRAV10 paired with TRAJ18. VDJdb, accessed on 1 November 2021, was searched for TCRs annotated for CMV, EBV and SARS-CoV-2, and TCRs annotated for more than one antigen were excluded. TCRdb's own reprocessing of the public reads used fastp at Q25 and MiXCR and kept productive beta chains. Each entry is one CDR3 protein sequence, shown with its most common DNA and genes. TCRdb, not the authors, supplied the V and J calls. The sample table records 100,000 or so distinct CDR3 sequences; 16% of these occur just once. The top ten constitute 5% to 5.5% of the sample.

This clonotype was seen ten or more times. Its antigen remains undetermined. Nothing much larger sits one base from this clone, and base qualities are not available. The study was a case-control design nested within a healthcare worker cohort in London, UK, with weekly nasopharyngeal swab PCR tests and blood sampling. Healthcare workers were recruited between 23 and 31 March 2020, during the week of the UK lockdown, and were followed weekly for up to about 15 weeks. This chain is built from TRBV6-6 and TRBJ2-7; a tentative D match to TRBD1 spans 6 bases. The sequencing here drew on whole blood, taken at baseline. This sequence originates from an adult who was a healthcare worker with PCR-confirmed SARS-CoV-2 infection or an uninfected control (not recorded which). The DNA is as follows: TGTGCCAGCAGTTACTCCGGACAGTCCTACGAGCAGTACTTC. It translates to CASSYSGQSYEQYF.